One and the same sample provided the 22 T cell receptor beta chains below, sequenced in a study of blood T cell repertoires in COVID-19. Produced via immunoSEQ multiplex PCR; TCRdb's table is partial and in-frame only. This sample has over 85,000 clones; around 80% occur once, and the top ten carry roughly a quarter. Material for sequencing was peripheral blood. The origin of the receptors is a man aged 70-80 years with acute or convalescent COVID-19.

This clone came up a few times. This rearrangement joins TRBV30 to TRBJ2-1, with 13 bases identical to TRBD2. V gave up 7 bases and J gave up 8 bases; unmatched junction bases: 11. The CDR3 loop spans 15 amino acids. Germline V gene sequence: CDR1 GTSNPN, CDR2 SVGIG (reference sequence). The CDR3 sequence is CAFARGLAGTDEQFF. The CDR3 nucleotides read TGTGCCTTCGCCCGGGGACTAGCGGGAACCGATGAGCAGTTCTTC.

CDR3 protein: CASSYVQGGNTGELFF. CDR3 nucleotides: TGTGCCAGCAGTTACGTGCAGGGAGGGAACACCGGGGAGCTGTTTTTT. The chain carries TRBV6-5 and TRBJ2-2, with a tentative D call TRBD2 (6 bases). V was shortened by 2 bases and J by 1 base, with 11 bases between the two germline ends. Per the germline V gene, CDR1 is MNHEY and CDR2 is SVGAGI. The CDR3 consists of 16 residues.

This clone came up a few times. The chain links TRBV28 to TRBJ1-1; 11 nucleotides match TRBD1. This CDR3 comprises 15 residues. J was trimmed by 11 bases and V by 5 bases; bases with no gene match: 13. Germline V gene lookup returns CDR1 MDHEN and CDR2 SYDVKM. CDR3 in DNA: TGTGCCAGCAGTGACTTCCCGGGACAGGGGGTTGGGGCTTTCTTT. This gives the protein CASSDFPGQGVGAFF.

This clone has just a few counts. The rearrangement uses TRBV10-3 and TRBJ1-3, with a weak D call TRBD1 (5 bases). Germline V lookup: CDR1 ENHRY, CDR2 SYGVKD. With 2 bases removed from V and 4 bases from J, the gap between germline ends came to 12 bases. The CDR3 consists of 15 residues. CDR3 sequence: CAISEPTVVGNTIYF. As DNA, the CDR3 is TGTGCCATCAGTGAGCCGACAGTGGTGGGAAACACCATATATTTT.

The CDR3 loop reads CASSQGLGPPYEQYF. For the CDR3, the DNA is TGTGCCAGCAGCCAGGGACTCGGCCCCCCCTACGAGCAGTACTTC. The chain employs TRBV3-1 (or the pseudogene TRBV3-2) and TRBJ2-7; weak D call: TRBD2 (6 bases). The CDR3 sequence is 15 residues long. Trimming left V 3 bases short and J 2 bases short, with 14 bases between. The germline V gene encodes CDR1 LGHDT and CDR2 YNNKEL (reference sequence).

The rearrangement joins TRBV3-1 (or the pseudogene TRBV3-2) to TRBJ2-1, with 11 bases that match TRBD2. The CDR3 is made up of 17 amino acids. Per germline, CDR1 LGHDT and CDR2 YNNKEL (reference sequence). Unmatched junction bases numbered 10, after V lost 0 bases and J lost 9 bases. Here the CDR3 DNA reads TGTGCCAGCAGCCAAGAGGGACTAGCGGAGCCCAAGGGTGAGCAGTTCTTC. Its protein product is CASSQEGLAEPKGEQFF.

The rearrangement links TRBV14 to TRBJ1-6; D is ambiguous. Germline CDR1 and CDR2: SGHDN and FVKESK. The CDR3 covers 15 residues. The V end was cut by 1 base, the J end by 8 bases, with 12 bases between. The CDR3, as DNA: TGTGCCAGCAGCCAAGCTGGGCCAGCCTATTCACCCCTCCACTTT. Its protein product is CASSQAGPAYSPLHF.

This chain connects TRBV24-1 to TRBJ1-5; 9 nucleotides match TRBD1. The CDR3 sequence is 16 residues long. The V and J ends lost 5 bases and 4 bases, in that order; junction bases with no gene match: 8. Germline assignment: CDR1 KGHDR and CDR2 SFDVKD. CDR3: CATSGPQGAWNQPQHF. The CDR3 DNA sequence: TGTGCCACCAGTGGCCCACAGGGGGCTTGGAATCAGCCCCAGCATTTT.

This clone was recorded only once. The CDR3, as DNA: TGTGCCAGCGGGCTAGCGGGATTCAATACGCAGTATTTT. Its translation: CASGLAGFNTQYF. The chain is built from TRBV27 and TRBJ2-3; 9 positions match TRBD2. CDR3 size: 13 residues. J gave up 7 bases and V 8 bases, and 7 bases lay outside the gene matches. The V gene's germline CDR1 is MNHEY and CDR2 SMNVEV (reference sequence).

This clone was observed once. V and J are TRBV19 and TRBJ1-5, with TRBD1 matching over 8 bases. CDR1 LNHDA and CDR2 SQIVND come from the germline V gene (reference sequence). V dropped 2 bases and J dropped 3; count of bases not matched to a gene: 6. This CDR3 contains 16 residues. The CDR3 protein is CASSIRGQGPNQPQHF. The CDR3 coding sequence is TGTGCCAGTAGTATACGAGGACAGGGACCCAATCAGCCCCAGCATTTT.

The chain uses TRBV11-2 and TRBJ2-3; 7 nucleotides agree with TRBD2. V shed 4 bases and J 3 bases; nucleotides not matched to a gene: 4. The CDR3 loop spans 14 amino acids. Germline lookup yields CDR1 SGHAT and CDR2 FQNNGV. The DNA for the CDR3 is TGTGCCAGCAGCTGGGAGGGACTTACAGATACGCAGTATTTT. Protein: CASSWEGLTDTQYF.

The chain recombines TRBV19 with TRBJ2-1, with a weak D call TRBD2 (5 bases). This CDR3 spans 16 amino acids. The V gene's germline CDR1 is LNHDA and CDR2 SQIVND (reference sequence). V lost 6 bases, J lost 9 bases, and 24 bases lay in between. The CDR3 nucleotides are TGTGCCAGTAGCCCCCGACCCCCCTCGATAGGAGGTGAGCAGTTCTTC. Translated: CASSPRPPSIGGEQFF.

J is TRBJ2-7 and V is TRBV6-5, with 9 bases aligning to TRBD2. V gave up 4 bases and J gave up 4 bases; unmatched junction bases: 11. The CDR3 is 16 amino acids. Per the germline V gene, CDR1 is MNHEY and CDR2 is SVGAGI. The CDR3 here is CASSSGREGSMYEQYF. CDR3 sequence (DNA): TGTGCCAGCAGTTCGGGGCGGGAGGGCTCTATGTACGAGCAGTACTTC.

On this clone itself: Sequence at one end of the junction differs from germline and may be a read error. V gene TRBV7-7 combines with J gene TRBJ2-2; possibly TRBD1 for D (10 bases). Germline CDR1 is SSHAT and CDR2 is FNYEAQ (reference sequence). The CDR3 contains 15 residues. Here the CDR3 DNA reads TGTGCTAGCAGCGGGAGGACAGGGGGAACCGGGGAGCTGTTTTTT. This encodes CASSGRTGGTGELFF.

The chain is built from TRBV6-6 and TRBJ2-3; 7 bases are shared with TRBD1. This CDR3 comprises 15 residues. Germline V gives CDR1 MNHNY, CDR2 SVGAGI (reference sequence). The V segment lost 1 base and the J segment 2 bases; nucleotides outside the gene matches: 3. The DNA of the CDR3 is TGTGCCAGCAGTTACTTGGACAGGTCCACAGATACGCAGTATTTT. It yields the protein CASSYLDRSTDTQYF.

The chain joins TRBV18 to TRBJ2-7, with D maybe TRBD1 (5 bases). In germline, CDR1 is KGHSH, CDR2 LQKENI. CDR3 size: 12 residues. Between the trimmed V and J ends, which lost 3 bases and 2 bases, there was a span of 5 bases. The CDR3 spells CASSPGPYEQYF. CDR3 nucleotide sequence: TGTGCCAGCTCACCGGGGCCCTACGAGCAGTACTTC.

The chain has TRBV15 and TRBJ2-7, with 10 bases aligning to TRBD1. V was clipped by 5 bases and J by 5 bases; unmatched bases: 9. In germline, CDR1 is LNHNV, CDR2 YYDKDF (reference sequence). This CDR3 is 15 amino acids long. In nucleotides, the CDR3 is TGTGCCACCAGCGGCCCCGGGACAGGGGTCAACGAGCAGTACTTC. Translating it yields CATSGPGTGVNEQYF.

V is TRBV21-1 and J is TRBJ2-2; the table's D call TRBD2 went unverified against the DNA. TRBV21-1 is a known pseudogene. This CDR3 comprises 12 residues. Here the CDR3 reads CASSKSTGELFF. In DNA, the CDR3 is TGTGCCAGCAGCAAGAGCACCGGGGAGCTGTTTTTT.

CDR3 amino acids: CAISGRGGYEQYF. The CDR3, as DNA: TGTGCCATCAGCGGAAGGGGAGGCTACGAGCAGTACTTC. This chain links TRBV10-3 with TRBJ2-7; possibly TRBD2 for D (6 bases). Germline CDR1 and CDR2: ENHRY and SYGVKD. Trimming shortened V by 6 bases and J by 3 bases, and 12 bases separated the two germline ends. CDR3 size: 13 residues.

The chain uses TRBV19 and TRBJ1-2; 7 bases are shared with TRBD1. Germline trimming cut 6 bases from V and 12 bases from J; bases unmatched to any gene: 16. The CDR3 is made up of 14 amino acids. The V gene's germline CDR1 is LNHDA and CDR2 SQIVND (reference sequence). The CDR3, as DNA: TGTGCCAGTAGCCCCAGTGGGGGACAGATCCAAAACACCTTC. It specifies CASSPSGGQIQNTF.

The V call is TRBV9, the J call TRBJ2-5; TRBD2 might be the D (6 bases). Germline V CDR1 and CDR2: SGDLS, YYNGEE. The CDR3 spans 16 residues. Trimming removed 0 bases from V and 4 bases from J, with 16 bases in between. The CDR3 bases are TGTGCCAGCAGCGTAGGCGGGATCCGGGCCGGAGAGACCCAGTACTTC. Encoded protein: CASSVGGIRAGETQYF. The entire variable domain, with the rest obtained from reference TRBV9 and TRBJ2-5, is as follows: DSGVTQTPKHLITATGQRVTLRCSPRSGDLSVYWYQQSLDQGLQFLIQYYNGEERAKGNILERFSAQQFPDLHSELNLSSLELGDSALYFCASSVGGIRAGETQYFGPGTRLLVL.

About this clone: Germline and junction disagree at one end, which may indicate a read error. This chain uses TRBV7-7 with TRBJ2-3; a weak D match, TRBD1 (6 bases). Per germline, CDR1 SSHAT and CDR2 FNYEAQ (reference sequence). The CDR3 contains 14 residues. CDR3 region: CASSLGRGADTQYF. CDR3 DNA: TGTGCTAGCAGCTTAGGCAGGGGCGCAGATACGCAGTATTTT.